This TCR beta chain was documented in a study of T cell responses to AZD1222 COVID-19 vaccine. Study findings and constraints: Spike-spanning, vaccine-associated CD4 TCRs were dominant at 160-218 and 743-854. The study reported that nearly half of spike-specific TCRs target unmutated variant regions. White British donors predominated, females outnumbered males, and clonal diversity was possibly underestimated.

CDR1 and CDR2 (germline): LNHDA, SQIVND (reference sequence). The CDR3 sequence is 16 residues long. Trimming cost V 5 bases and J 0 bases, with 11 bases left between them. With regard to this clone: The antigen is undetermined.

Data came from immunoSEQ multiplex PCR; TCRdb stores just in-frame clones and leaves some out. The table includes about 110,000 clones, about 90% detected once. This sequence joins TRBV19 and TRBJ2-6, with TRBD1 as a possible D gene (5 bases). The input for sequencing was peripheral blood, taken on day 0 of AZD1222 vaccination. The TCR sequence derives from an adult in good health. DNA for the CDR3: TGTGCCAGTAGTTCCCAGGGCGTCTCTGGGGCCAACGTCCTGACTTTC. Its protein is CASSSQGVSGANVLTF.